This T cell receptor beta chain emerged from a study of CD8+CD57+ T cells in acquired aplastic anemia. Study-wide context: Quantities of DNA derived from sorted CD4+ and CD8+ cells averaged around 3 ug. The study, taken as a whole, reports: Between patients and controls, about 31 CD8+ CDR3 sequences were found in common.

Researchers used genomic DNA as the template to profile TCR beta VDJ and CDR3. TCRdb recomputed calls from the reads with MiXCR, one row per CDR3 protein. This sample has some 170,000 distinct CDR3 sequences, with roughly 48% found just once. CD8+CD57+ cell expansion, shown by flow cytometry, had occurred in the patients selected for sequencing. Every patient had severe acquired aplastic anemia. Therapy had not been given to patients before blood sampling. This clonotype was picked up a small number of times. Its antigen is not identified. This CDR3 region has 17 residues. Germline CDR1 reads ENHRY; CDR2 reads SYGVKD. J gave up 0 bases and V 10 bases, and 16 bases lay outside the gene matches.

The gene calls are TRBV10-3 and TRBJ2-3; TRBD2 agrees at 7 bases. Specimen: sorted CD4+, CD8+, or CD8+CD57+ T cells (not recorded which) from PBMCs. This TCR came from a human donor with aplastic anemia. In DNA, the CDR3 is TGTGCCAGCAGCCCCCTCTTAGCGGGTATTAGCACAGATACGCAGTATTTT. It yields the protein CASSPLLAGISTDTQYF.